Only a few counts were recorded for the clone carrying this TCR beta chain. The data belong to a study of T-cell memory formation after mild COVID-19. This CDR3 region has 15 residues. V lost 4 bases, J lost 4 bases, and 14 bases lay in between. In germline, CDR1 is SGHRS, CDR2 YFSETQ. In TCRdb, the 5' RACE reads were re-called with MiXCR into one record per CDR3 protein. The data show 300,000 or so distinct CDR3 sequences, around 16% seen once. The specimen sequenced was PBMCs or a T cell subset sorted from them (not recorded which). The origin of this receptor is a man in his late teens or twenties who had mild COVID-19 (a few samples of this study predate the infection). Cell type and time point are not known. The chain links TRBV5-1 to TRBJ2-2, with D tentatively TRBD2 (6 bases). The CDR3 protein is CASSLGGTTTGELFF. For the CDR3, the DNA is TGCGCCAGCAGCCTGGGGGGAACTACCACCGGGGAGCTGTTTTTT.